The 25 T cell receptor beta chains below all came from one sample that was sequenced in a study of T cells in Graves' hyperthyroidism and ophthalmopathy. Regions amplified from RNA transcripts were the TCR beta CDR3 regions. HTBI primers were employed in a first-round RT-PCR of the TCR CDR3. TCRdb used MiXCR to reprocess the multiplex PCR reads, holding one entry per CDR3 protein. This table has about 560,000 distinct CDR3 sequences, about 45% appearing once. The sample comprised peripheral blood or thyroid tissue (not recorded which). The receptors shown here come from a woman younger than 30 with Graves' hyperthyroidism.

Notes on this clonotype: This may stem from a read error, because a much larger clone lies one nucleotide away. The rearrangement uses TRBV24-1 and TRBJ2-7; 8 bases align to TRBD1. The length of the CDR3 is 17 residues. The germline V gene has CDR1 KGHDR and CDR2 SFDVKD. This CDR3 reads CVTSGPSGTGAYDEQYF. CDR3 in DNA: TGTGTCACCAGTGGGCCATCGGGGACAGGTGCCTATGACGAGCAGTACTTC.

This chain connects TRBV10-3 to TRBJ1-1; D may be TRBD1 (5 bases). CDR3 size: 14 residues. Germline V gene data show CDR1 as ENHRY and CDR2 as SYGVKD. Between the trimmed V and J ends, which lost 2 bases and 2 bases, there was a span of 9 bases. CDR3 sequence reads: CAISERGANTEAFF. CDR3 DNA: TGTGCCATCAGTGAGCGGGGCGCTAACACTGAAGCTTTCTTT.

Of note for this clonotype: This may arise from a read error, as a much more abundant clone is one base away. The chain carries TRBV29-1 and TRBJ1-4; D is unclear. The CDR3 spans 13 residues. From germline, CDR1 is SQVTM and CDR2 ANQGSEA. V lost 7 bases and J 10 bases, leaving 19 bases between the germline ends. The CDR3, as DNA: TGCAGCGCTGAGGTGAGGTCGGGTGGAAAACTGTTTTTT. Translated, it gives CSAEVRSGGKLFF.

This chain links TRBV7-2 with TRBJ1-4, with D perhaps TRBD1 (5 bases). V gave up 4 bases and J gave up 7 bases, with 10 bases separating them. The germline V gene encodes CDR1 SGHTA and CDR2 FQGNSA. This CDR3 has 13 residues. CDR3 bases: TGTGCCAGCAGCTCAGGGCCATCTGAAAAACTGTTTTTT. This gives the protein CASSSGPSEKLFF.

The rearrangement links TRBV2 to TRBJ1-1, with D hard to call. Per germline, CDR1 SNHLY and CDR2 FYNNEI. This CDR3 is 15 amino acids long. Trimming removed 5 bases from V and 5 bases from J, with 18 bases in between. The CDR3: CASSPGEPRGTEAFF. CDR3 DNA sequence: TGTGCCAGCAGTCCCGGAGAGCCCCGTGGGACTGAAGCTTTCTTT.

This clonotype appeared many times. This chain connects TRBV2 to TRBJ1-3; no clear D gene. Germline CDR1 is SNHLY and CDR2 is FYNNEI. The CDR3 extends over 12 amino acids. Trimming removed 6 bases from V and 7 bases from J, with 10 bases in between. CDR3 amino acids: CASRDPGNTIYF. Written as DNA, the CDR3 is TGTGCCAGCAGAGATCCCGGCAACACCATATATTTT.

This clonotype was seen a handful of times. The V gene is TRBV4-1, the J gene TRBJ2-5; D may be TRBD2 (6 bases). From germline, CDR1 is MGHRA and CDR2 YSYEKL. Trimming pared 1 base from V and 5 bases from J, leaving 11 bases between. This CDR3 has 14 amino acids. CDR3 region: CASSQGGLVETQYF. In DNA form, the CDR3 reads TGCGCCAGCAGCCAAGGGGGACTGGTGGAGACCCAGTACTTC.

This clonotype was seen only a few times. V is TRBV7-3 and J is TRBJ2-5; 9 bases are shared with TRBD2. CDR3 size: 16 residues. Trimming cost V 6 bases and J 5 bases; bases outside gene matches: 13. Germline CDR1 is SGHTA and CDR2 is FQGTGA. CDR3 in DNA: TGTGCCAGCAGATCTTCGCCGGGACTAGCTGCGGAGACCCAGTACTTC. Translation: CASRSSPGLAAETQYF.

The chain joins TRBV24-1 to TRBJ2-3, with D perhaps matching TRBD1 (5 bases). The CDR3 length is 15 residues. From germline, CDR1 is KGHDR and CDR2 SFDVKD. V was pared by 0 bases and J by 5 bases, with 11 bases between. This chain's CDR3 is CATSDLRGPQDTQYF. The CDR3 region has the DNA TGTGCCACCAGTGATTTGAGGGGCCCACAAGATACGCAGTATTTT.

The chain uses TRBV2 and TRBJ2-3, with D unresolved. Looked up from germline, CDR1 is SNHLY and CDR2 is FYNNEI. The V gene lost 5 bases and the J gene lost 4 bases, with 13 bases spanning the gap. The CDR3 contains 14 residues. CDR3 DNA sequence: TGTGCCAGCAGTTCGGTCCCCGCGGCAGATACGCAGTATTTT. Translated, it gives CASSSVPAADTQYF.

This clonotype came up many times. For the CDR3, the DNA is TGTGCCAGCAGCTTGCCCCCGGGACTCCTATTTTCACCCCTCCACTTT. Translated: CASSLPPGLLFSPLHF. V usage is TRBV7-8 and J usage is TRBJ1-6; D perhaps matches TRBD1 (5 bases). The ends were cut back, 3 bases at V and 9 bases at J, with 18 bases in the middle. The CDR3 runs 16 residues. The germline V gene has CDR1 SGHVS and CDR2 FQNEAQ.

The chain couples TRBV2 to TRBJ1-5; 7 positions match TRBD1. This CDR3 has 13 residues. V gave up 6 bases and J gave up 2 bases; unmatched junction bases: 1. CDR1 and CDR2 (germline): SNHLY, FYNNEI. The CDR3 DNA reads TGTGCCAGCAGGACAGGGCGCAATCAGCCCCAGCATTTT. This translates into CASRTGRNQPQHF.

There are a few counts of this clonotype. V usage is TRBV20-1 and J usage is TRBJ2-5; the D call may be TRBD1 or TRBD2 (5 bases each). The V gene's germline CDR1 is DFQATT and CDR2 SNEGSKA (reference sequence). The CDR3 runs to 17 residues. Trimming left V 2 bases short and J 1 base short, with 20 bases between. The CDR3 protein is CSARPPFGGSFQETQYF. In DNA, the CDR3 is TGCAGTGCTAGACCCCCGTTTGGGGGAAGTTTCCAAGAGACCCAGTACTTC.

The chain recombines TRBV6-1 with TRBJ2-7, with a weak D call TRBD1 (5 bases). Trimming cost V 2 bases and J 0 bases, with 17 bases left between them. This CDR3 contains 17 residues. From germline, CDR1 is MNHNS and CDR2 SASEGT. The CDR3 DNA reads TGTGCCAGCAGTGAATGGACAATCGGCCCTAGCTCCTACGAGCAGTACTTC. The encoded protein is CASSEWTIGPSSYEQYF.

This clonotype has at least ten counts. This rearrangement joins TRBV2 to TRBJ1-5; D might be TRBD1 (5 bases). The ends were cut back, 5 bases at V and 8 bases at J, with 19 bases in the middle. CDR3 size: 15 residues. Germline V lookup: CDR1 SNHLY, CDR2 FYNNEI. The CDR3 protein is CASSSGTEVAKPQHF. The CDR3 DNA is TGTGCCAGCAGTTCCGGGACCGAGGTAGCTAAGCCCCAGCATTTT. Supplemented by reference TRBV2 and TRBJ1-5, the full variable domain reads EPEVTQTPSHQVTQMGQEVILRCVPISNHLYFYWYRQILGQKVEFLVSFYNNEISEKSEIFDDQFSVERPDGSNFTLKIRSTKLEDSAMYFCASSSGTEVAKPQHFGDGTRLSIL.

V usage is TRBV5-1 and J usage is TRBJ2-7; 13 bases are a match to TRBD2. Germline V gene sequence: CDR1 SGHRS, CDR2 YFSETQ. The CDR3 covers 19 residues. V lost 0 bases, J lost 5 bases, and 14 bases stayed unmatched. This chain's CDR3 is CASSLVAARTSGSMNEQYF. In DNA, the CDR3 is TGCGCCAGCAGCTTGGTAGCCGCGAGGACTAGCGGGAGTATGAACGAGCAGTACTTC.

V and J are TRBV25-1 and TRBJ1-5; D ambiguous. With 3 bases removed from V and 6 bases from J, the gap between germline ends came to 15 bases. Germline CDR1 and CDR2: MGHDK and SYGVNS. CDR3 length: 15 amino acids. CDR3 nucleotides: TGTGCCAGCAGTGAGGCGGGGAGCCGAGGTCAGCCCCAGCATTTT. Translated, it gives CASSEAGSRGQPQHF.

V and J are TRBV6-5 and TRBJ1-5, with D uncertain. V was trimmed by 0 bases and J by 6 bases, leaving 6 bases between them. The CDR3 extends over 13 amino acids. CDR1 is MNHEY, CDR2 SVGAGI, per germline. The CDR3 loop is CASSYSRVQPQHF. The CDR3 region has the DNA TGTGCCAGCAGTTACTCGAGGGTTCAGCCCCAGCATTTT.

Ten or more counts support this clonotype. The gene calls are TRBV15 and TRBJ2-7; a weak D match, TRBD2 (6 bases). Trimming stripped 0 bases from V and 3 bases from J, with 12 bases between. The CDR3 contains 15 residues. Germline CDR1 is LNHNV and CDR2 is YYDKDF (reference sequence). The CDR3 DNA is TGTGCCACCAGCAGAGATCCGGGGGTGGGCTACGAGCAGTACTTC. Amino acids: CATSRDPGVGYEQYF.

A word on this clonotype: Sequence at one end of the junction differs from germline and may be a read error. The chain links TRBV15 to TRBJ1-3, with D perhaps matching TRBD1 (6 bases). The CDR3 covers 17 residues. Germline V gene sequence: CDR1 LNHNV, CDR2 YYDKDF (reference sequence). The chain's CDR3 is CATSRGMATGSGNTIHF. CDR3 DNA: TGTGCCACCAGCAGGGGAATGGCGACAGGTTCTGGAAACACCATACATTTT.

This chain uses TRBV2 with TRBJ1-6; D perhaps matches TRBD1 (6 bases). Germline CDR1 reads SNHLY; CDR2 reads FYNNEI. Deletions cut 1 base from V and 6 bases from J, with 10 bases between. The CDR3 runs to 15 residues. The CDR3 loop is CASSEGGTLNSPLHF. CDR3 bases: TGTGCCAGCAGTGAAGGCGGGACACTTAATTCACCCCTCCACTTT.

This clonotype was seen ten or more times. The chain combines TRBV20-1 with TRBJ2-5; a weak D match, TRBD2 (6 bases). In germline, CDR1 is DFQATT, CDR2 SNEGSKA (reference sequence). Trimming removed 2 bases from V and 1 base from J, with 8 bases in between. This CDR3 has 13 residues. The CDR3: CSARLAIQETQYF. In DNA form, the CDR3 reads TGCAGTGCTAGACTAGCGATCCAAGAGACCCAGTACTTC.

This clonotype occurred many times. The genes are TRBV2 and TRBJ1-4, with 7 bases lining up with TRBD1. CDR1 and CDR2 from the germline V gene are SNHLY and FYNNEI. The CDR3 runs 14 residues. The V gene end was trimmed by 3 bases and the J gene end by 8 bases; junction bases not matched to a gene: 6. CDR3 nucleotides: TGTGCCAGCAGTGACCAGGGGGGGTGGGAAAAACTGTTTTTT. Protein: CASSDQGGWEKLFF.

This chain uses TRBV7-9 with TRBJ2-5, with TRBD2 matching 8 bases. From germline, CDR1 is SEHNR and CDR2 FQNEAQ (reference sequence). Losses at the gene ends were 5 bases for V and 0 bases for J; bases not matched to a gene: 8. CDR3 length equals 16 residues. CDR3 nucleotides: TGTGCCAGCAGCCGGGGGGGAGAGGCTTACCAAGAGACCCAGTACTTC. Amino acid sequence: CASSRGGEAYQETQYF.

This clonotype was seen many times. This chain connects TRBV7-9 to TRBJ1-2; no firm D call. Germline V gene data show CDR1 as SEHNR and CDR2 as FQNEAQ (reference sequence). The CDR3 extends over 14 amino acids. Deletions cut 3 bases from V and 0 bases from J, with 8 bases between. DNA of the CDR3: TGTGCCAGCAGCTTGGAGGGAGCTAACTATGGCTACACCTTC. It encodes CASSLEGANYGYTF.